Listed here are 29 T cell receptor beta chains from one sample, sequenced in a study of blood T cell repertoires in COVID-19. The table came from immunoSEQ multiplex PCR; TCRdb's copy has only in-frame clones and leaves some out. The table lists a few hundred thousand clones, roughly 85% of them singletons. The sequenced sample was PBMCs or T cells enriched from blood (not recorded which). The receptors were gathered from a woman aged 45-59 years who had recovered from COVID-19.

The V call is TRBV19, the J call TRBJ1-5; possible D gene TRBD1, 5 bases. Germline V CDR1 and CDR2: LNHDA, SQIVND (reference sequence). Trimming cost V 3 bases and J 3 bases, with 9 bases left between them. The CDR3 totals 14 residues. The CDR3 reads CASSITGYNQPQHF. CDR3 DNA: TGTGCCAGTAGTATCACAGGCTACAATCAGCCCCAGCATTTT.

The rearrangement uses TRBV28 and TRBJ1-2; 8 bases map to TRBD1. V lost 3 bases and J lost 2; bases outside the gene matches: 5. CDR1 and CDR2 from the germline V gene are MDHEN and SYDVKM. The CDR3 is 15 amino acids. In nucleotides, the CDR3 is TGTGCCAGCAGTTTCCCGGCAGGGGGCAACTATGGCTACACCTTC. As protein: CASSFPAGGNYGYTF.

This chain links TRBV27 with TRBJ1-5; TRBD1 might be the D (6 bases). The ends were cut back, 6 bases at V and 3 bases at J, with 9 bases in the middle. The V gene's germline CDR1 is MNHEY and CDR2 SMNVEV (reference sequence). The CDR3 consists of 13 residues. The DNA of the CDR3 is TGTGCCAGCAGCCGGGACACCAATCAGCCCCAGCATTTT. It translates to CASSRDTNQPQHF.

This clone was recorded only once. The CDR3 here is CASSWRTSGSRYEQYF. The CDR3 DNA follows: TGTGCCAGCAGTTGGCGCACCAGCGGGAGTAGGTACGAGCAGTACTTC. The rearrangement joins TRBV27 to TRBJ2-7; 8 bases align to TRBD2. Germline CDR1 reads MNHEY; CDR2 reads SMNVEV (reference sequence). This CDR3 is built from 16 residues. V shed 4 bases, J shed 4 bases, and the junction held 12 bases outside the gene matches.

Turning to this clone: Within the sample, other DNA sequences also encode this same CDR3. This chain connects TRBV11-2 to TRBJ2-1; 9 bases agree with TRBD2. There are 15 residues in the CDR3. V was clipped by 1 base and J by 7 bases; unmatched bases: 5. In germline, CDR1 is SGHAT, CDR2 FQNNGV. CDR3 sequence (DNA): TGTGCCAGCAGCTTAGTCGCGAGCGGGAGGAATGAGCAGTTCTTC. It yields the protein CASSLVASGRNEQFF.

The chain carries TRBV28 and TRBJ2-7; 11 bases match TRBD2. CDR3 length equals 13 residues. Trimming cost V 6 bases and J 6 bases; bases outside gene matches: 4. Germline CDR1 is MDHEN and CDR2 is SYDVKM. The CDR3 sequence is CASSRLAGGEQYF. The CDR3 DNA follows: TGTGCCAGCAGCCGTCTAGCGGGAGGCGAGCAGTACTTC.

The sample holds a few counts of this clone. This chain links TRBV18 with TRBJ2-2, with D possibly matching TRBD1 (5 bases). CDR3 length equals 16 residues. V lost 3 bases and J lost 0, with 11 bases in between. Per germline, CDR1 KGHSH and CDR2 LQKENI. CDR3 in amino acids: CASSPLDRTNTGELFF. CDR3 nucleotides: TGTGCCAGCTCACCCTTAGACAGAACGAACACCGGGGAGCTGTTTTTT.

The J gene is TRBJ1-6, the V gene TRBV30; 7 bases agree with TRBD1. The germline CDR1 and CDR2 sequences are GTSNPN and SVGIG (reference sequence). The CDR3 is 14 residues long. The trim removed 1 base at V and 4 bases at J, leaving 1 base unmatched. The CDR3 loop reads CAWSGGQYNSPLHF. The CDR3 region has the DNA TGTGCCTGGAGTGGGGGACAGTATAATTCACCCCTCCACTTT.

The chain has TRBV4-1 and TRBJ1-5, with 7 positions matching TRBD1. In germline, CDR1 is MGHRA, CDR2 YSYEKL. The CDR3 covers 16 residues. After removal of 1 base from V and 1 base from J, the junction contained 4 bases not matched to a gene. This CDR3 is CASSQGPGQSNQPQHF. CDR3 bases: TGCGCCAGCAGCCAAGGTCCGGGACAGAGCAATCAGCCCCAGCATTTT.

The V call is TRBV2, the J call TRBJ2-7, with 9 bases lining up with TRBD1. The CDR3 consists of 18 residues. The junction had 15 bases not matched to a gene; V was cut back by 3 bases and J by 3 bases. Germline-derived CDR1 and CDR2 are SNHLY and FYNNEI. The CDR3 DNA is TGTGCCAGCAGTGACGAGTCCACAGACGGGACAGGGTTCTACGAGCAGTACTTC. Its translation is CASSDESTDGTGFYEQYF.

Regarding this clone: One end of the junction varies from germline; a read error may be responsible. The chain employs TRBV7-7 and TRBJ2-2; 9 nucleotides match TRBD2. This CDR3 has 16 amino acids. CDR1 and CDR2 from the germline V gene are SSHAT and FNYEAQ (reference sequence). The CDR3 region is CASSRGLAANTGELFF. The CDR3 DNA follows: TGTGCTAGCAGCCGGGGACTAGCAGCGAACACCGGGGAGCTGTTTTTT.

The chain couples TRBV10-3 to TRBJ1-5; 7 bases line up with TRBD1. Looked up from germline, CDR1 is ENHRY and CDR2 is SYGVKD. This CDR3 contains 16 residues. The V segment lost 10 bases and the J segment 0 bases; nucleotides outside the gene matches: 12. The CDR3 here is CATDAGTVNSNQPQHF. The DNA of the CDR3 is TGTGCCACCGACGCCGGGACAGTTAATAGCAATCAGCCCCAGCATTTT.

The chain is built from TRBV28 and TRBJ1-6; 7 bases align to TRBD1. Trimming cost V 7 bases and J 6 bases; bases outside gene matches: 12. The germline V gene encodes CDR1 MDHEN and CDR2 SYDVKM. This CDR3 region has 16 residues. CDR3 bases: TGTGCCAGCACTACCGGGACAGTGAATACTAATTCACCCCTCCACTTT. Protein sequence: CASTTGTVNTNSPLHF.

The rearrangement joins TRBV7-3 to TRBJ2-3; 9 bases fit TRBD2. Germline CDR1 SGHTA, CDR2 FQGTGA. The V and J ends lost 5 bases and 4 bases, in that order; junction bases with no gene match: 4. The CDR3 extends over 14 amino acids. The CDR3 coding sequence is TGTGCCAGCAGCCCGGGACTAGCTTCAGATACGCAGTATTTT. It is translated as CASSPGLASDTQYF.

The V and J genes are TRBV19 and TRBJ1-5; D perhaps matches TRBD1 (5 bases). This CDR3 contains 13 residues. The V end was cut by 5 bases, the J end by 3 bases, with 8 bases between. Per germline, CDR1 LNHDA and CDR2 SQIVND (reference sequence). Here the CDR3 DNA reads TGTGCCAGTAGTGCAGGGCTCAATCAGCCCCAGCATTTT. This sequence encodes CASSAGLNQPQHF.

The V call is TRBV18, the J call TRBJ1-2; D perhaps matches TRBD1 (6 bases). V dropped 3 bases and J dropped 2 bases, with 7 bases sitting between them. In germline, CDR1 is KGHSH, CDR2 LQKENI. The CDR3 consists of 13 residues. The CDR3 coding sequence is TGTGCCAGCTCACCCGACAGGAACTATGGCTACACCTTC. It is translated as CASSPDRNYGYTF.

CDR3 sequence: CAFSAGQGIIYGYTF. The CDR3 nucleotides are TGTGCCTTCTCAGCGGGACAGGGTATCATCTATGGCTACACCTTC. J is TRBJ1-2 and V is TRBV30; 9 nucleotides align to TRBD1. V was pared by 7 bases and J by 4 bases, with 13 bases of the junction left unmatched. Germline CDR1 GTSNPN, CDR2 SVGIG (reference sequence). The CDR3 loop spans 15 amino acids.

V gene TRBV4-2 combines with J gene TRBJ2-7, with 9 bases that match TRBD1. CDR1 and CDR2 from the germline V gene are LGHNA and YNFKEQ. With 3 bases clipped from V and 2 bases from J, the junction kept 8 bases outside the gene matches. CDR3 size: 16 residues. CDR3 protein: CASSQTPGQGTYEQYF. CDR3 nucleotides: TGTGCCAGCAGCCAGACACCGGGACAGGGCACCTACGAGCAGTACTTC.

The chain combines TRBV10-3 with TRBJ1-1; D might be TRBD1 (6 bases). Per germline, CDR1 ENHRY and CDR2 SYGVKD. The CDR3 length is 13 residues. The germline V and J ends were trimmed by 6 bases and 0 bases, with 8 bases remaining between them. The CDR3 spells CAISRDMNTEAFF. Here the CDR3 DNA reads TGTGCCATCAGCAGGGACATGAACACTGAAGCTTTCTTT.

The V call is TRBV2, the J call TRBJ2-2, with a weak D call TRBD2 (6 bases). Germline V gene sequence: CDR1 SNHLY, CDR2 FYNNEI. The CDR3 is made up of 16 amino acids. V lost 6 bases, J lost 0 bases, and 14 bases lay in between. CDR3 amino acids: CASSVIAVSNTGELFF. The CDR3 bases are TGTGCCAGCAGCGTTATAGCGGTTTCGAACACCGGGGAGCTGTTTTTT. Full variable domain (outside the CDR3, taken from reference TRBV2 and TRBJ2-2): EPEVTQTPSHQVTQMGQEVILRCVPISNHLYFYWYRQILGQKVEFLVSFYNNEISEKSEIFDDQFSVERPDGSNFTLKIRSTKLEDSAMYFCASSVIAVSNTGELFFGEGSRLTVL.

The CDR3 loop is CASSLTGGEQYF. The DNA of the CDR3 is TGTGCCAGCAGCTTGACAGGGGGCGAGCAGTACTTC. The V gene is TRBV11-1, the J gene TRBJ2-7; 9 bases are a match to TRBD1. J was trimmed by 6 bases and V by 3 bases; bases with no gene match: 0. The length of the CDR3 is 12 residues. In germline, CDR1 is SGHAT, CDR2 FQDESV (reference sequence).

The chain combines TRBV29-1 with TRBJ1-2; D is uncertain. V was cut by 4 bases and J by 4 bases, with 16 bases left in between. Per germline, CDR1 SQVTM and CDR2 ANQGSEA. CDR3 length: 14 amino acids. The CDR3 reads CSVGKRPASYGYTF. The DNA of the CDR3 is TGCAGCGTTGGGAAGCGGCCAGCGTCCTATGGCTACACCTTC.

This rearrangement joins TRBV28 to TRBJ1-3; D perhaps matches TRBD1 (5 bases). Trimming took off 5 bases at V and 5 bases at J, with 13 bases between the two ends. This CDR3 has 14 amino acids. Germline V gene data show CDR1 as MDHEN and CDR2 as SYDVKM. CDR3 amino acids: CASSDRAGRNTIYF. The CDR3 bases are TGTGCCAGCAGTGATCGGGCAGGGAGAAACACCATATATTTT.

The rearrangement uses TRBV5-1 and TRBJ1-2; 11 nucleotides match TRBD1. The germline V gene has CDR1 SGHRS and CDR2 YFSETQ. Trimming took 9 bases from V and 8 from J; bases not matched to a gene: 12. This CDR3 region has 14 residues. CDR3 residues: CATAAGQGASGYTF. The CDR3, as DNA: TGCGCCACAGCAGCCGGACAGGGGGCTTCGGGCTACACCTTC.

The V call is TRBV24-1, the J call TRBJ1-5; the match to TRBD1 covers 10 bases. Germline V lookup: CDR1 KGHDR, CDR2 SFDVKD. V dropped 10 bases and J dropped 3; count of bases not matched to a gene: 5. The CDR3 totals 14 residues. This chain's CDR3 is CATAGTGDNQPQHF. CDR3 DNA sequence: TGTGCCACAGCCGGGACAGGGGACAATCAGCCCCAGCATTTT.

This clone appeared a single time. The V and J genes are TRBV5-6 and TRBJ2-7; 11 bases match TRBD2. There are 14 residues in the CDR3. Germline CDR1 and CDR2: SGHDT and YYEEEE. The J segment lost 4 bases and the V segment lost 3 bases, leaving 3 bases of the junction unmatched. CDR3 loop: CASSSGTSGYEQYF. The CDR3 region has the DNA TGTGCCAGCAGCTCCGGGACTAGCGGATACGAGCAGTACTTC.

J is TRBJ2-7 and V is TRBV7-3, with D possibly TRBD1 on 6 matching bases. Trimming pared 0 bases from V and 2 bases from J, leaving 11 bases between. CDR3 length equals 15 residues. From germline, CDR1 is SGHTA and CDR2 FQGTGA. The CDR3 sequence is CASSLTARQAYEQYF. Here the CDR3 DNA reads TGTGCCAGCAGCTTAACCGCGAGACAGGCCTACGAGCAGTACTTC.

The chain uses TRBV7-9 and TRBJ2-1; 9 bases match TRBD1. In germline, CDR1 is SEHNR, CDR2 FQNEAQ (reference sequence). The CDR3 is 15 residues long. After removal of 4 bases from V and 7 bases from J, the junction contained 8 bases not matched to a gene. This CDR3 reads CASSSRDRVLNEQFF. CDR3 coding DNA: TGTGCCAGCAGCTCCCGGGACAGGGTGTTAAATGAGCAGTTCTTC.

V is TRBV19 and J is TRBJ1-2; 7 nucleotides agree with TRBD1. J lost 6 bases, V lost 5 bases, and 12 bases had no gene match. The germline CDR1 and CDR2 sequences are LNHDA and SQIVND (reference sequence). The CDR3 totals 15 residues. DNA for the CDR3: TGTGCCAGTAGTTTCCCCATAGGACAGGTGGATGGCTACACCTTC. The encoded protein is CASSFPIGQVDGYTF.